Listed here are 9 T cell receptor beta chains from one sample, sequenced in a study of T cell responses to AZD1222 COVID-19 vaccine. Assay: immunoSEQ multiplex PCR; the TCRdb copy retains only in-frame clones and omits some. The profile shows fewer than 200,000 clones, just over 85% of them singletons. Sequenced here: peripheral blood, sampled 28 days after the second AZD1222 dose. All receptors come from an adult who received the AZD1222 COVID-19 vaccine.

The gene calls are TRBV6-5 and TRBJ2-2; perhaps TRBD2 as D (5 bases). Trimming removed 6 bases at V and 5 bases at J, with 13 bases between. This CDR3 is built from 14 residues. The V gene's germline CDR1 is MNHEY and CDR2 SVGAGI. CDR3 residues: CASSLGLGTGELFF. The DNA for the CDR3 is TGTGCCAGCAGCCTCGGACTGGGGACCGGGGAGCTGTTTTTT.

The chain combines TRBV6-2 or TRBV6-3 with TRBJ2-5; 7 positions agree with TRBD2. Germline V lookup: CDR1 MNHEY, CDR2 SVGEGT. The trim removed 5 bases at V and 2 bases at J, leaving 11 bases unmatched. The CDR3 covers 16 residues. CDR3 protein: CASSPPGTKPQETQYF. The DNA of the CDR3 is TGTGCCAGCAGTCCCCCCGGGACTAAGCCACAAGAGACCCAGTACTTC.

The J gene is TRBJ2-7, the V gene TRBV7-2; 9 positions agree with TRBD2. With V trimmed by 4 bases and J by 2 bases, 9 bases remained unmatched. The CDR3 has 16 residues. Germline V gene sequence: CDR1 SGHTA, CDR2 FQGNSA. The CDR3 loop reads CASSSAGTSTTYEQYF. The CDR3 DNA follows: TGTGCCAGCAGCTCTGCCGGGACTAGCACCACCTACGAGCAGTACTTC.

The chain couples TRBV6-2 or TRBV6-3 to TRBJ1-1; no definite D call. The CDR3 is made up of 15 amino acids. Germline loops: CDR1 MNHEY, CDR2 SVGEGT. V lost 2 bases and J lost 2, with 12 bases in between. Written as DNA, the CDR3 is TGTGCCAGCAGTTACCCCGGACGTATCAACACTGAAGCTTTCTTT. This gives the protein CASSYPGRINTEAFF.

The chain couples TRBV5-1 to TRBJ2-7; possible D gene TRBD1, 6 bases. The CDR3 extends over 15 amino acids. The germline CDR1 and CDR2 sequences are SGHRS and YFSETQ. Trimming left V 6 bases short and J 2 bases short, with 18 bases between. CDR3 coding DNA: TGCGCCAGCAAGGAGAGCACAGGGTCGACCTACGAGCAGTACTTC. Encoded protein: CASKESTGSTYEQYF. Looking up the rest from reference TRBV5-1 and TRBJ2-7 gives the full variable domain: KAGVTQTPRYLIKTRGQQVTLSCSPISGHRSVSWYQQTPGQGLQFLFEYFSETQRNKGNFPGRFSGRQFSNSRSEMNVSTLELGDSALYLCASKESTGSTYEQYFGPGTRLTVT.

This clone was detected a few times. The V and J genes are TRBV27 and TRBJ2-7, with a possible D match to TRBD2 (6 bases). With 2 bases removed from V and 2 bases from J, the gap between germline ends came to 10 bases. The CDR3 totals 14 residues. The V gene's germline CDR1 is MNHEY and CDR2 SMNVEV (reference sequence). This CDR3 reads CASSLAGKAYEQYF. CDR3 sequence (DNA): TGTGCCAGCAGTTTAGCGGGAAAGGCCTACGAGCAGTACTTC.

The gene calls are TRBV6-5 and TRBJ2-6, with TRBD1 identical over 8 bases. In germline, CDR1 is MNHEY, CDR2 SVGAGI. With V trimmed by 6 bases and J by 4 bases, 5 bases remained unmatched. CDR3 size: 15 residues. CDR3 coding DNA: TGTGCCAGCAGCCTCAGGGGGCCAGGGGCCAACGTCCTGACTTTC. It codes for CASSLRGPGANVLTF.

The chain recombines TRBV6-1 with TRBJ1-6; tentatively, D is TRBD1 (6 bases). This CDR3 has 15 amino acids. V gave up 0 bases and J gave up 7 bases, with 10 bases separating them. Per the germline V gene, CDR1 is MNHNS and CDR2 is SASEGT. The CDR3, as DNA: TGTGCCAGCAGTGAAGCGGGGGGGCACAATTCACCCCTCCACTTT. Its translation: CASSEAGGHNSPLHF.

J is TRBJ2-3 and V is TRBV13, with D maybe TRBD2 (5 bases). The V end lost 5 bases, the J end lost 4 bases, and 13 bases lay between the germline ends. This CDR3 spans 14 amino acids. Germline V lookup: CDR1 PRHDT, CDR2 FYEKMQ (reference sequence). Written as DNA, the CDR3 is TGTGCCAGCAGCCCTCCAGTCGGGGCAGATACGCAGTATTTT. Translating gives CASSPPVGADTQYF.